Listed here are 7 T cell receptor beta chains from one sample, sequenced in a study of identical twins. TCRdb reprocessed the 5' RACE reads with MiXCR, giving one entry per CDR3 protein. The sample records about 690,000 distinct CDR3 sequences, roughly 6% being singletons. Sequenced sample: naive T cells sorted from blood. All receptors derive from a man in his late teens or twenties in good health.

This clonotype was seen many times. The chain is built from TRBV12-3 or TRBV12-4 and TRBJ2-3; 11 nucleotides agree with TRBD1. This CDR3 spans 17 amino acids. Unmatched junction bases numbered 5, after V lost 1 base and J lost 2 bases. CDR3 in amino acids: CASSLGTGGSPTDTQYF. CDR3 nucleotides: TGTGCCAGCAGTTTAGGGACAGGGGGCTCCCCCACAGATACGCAGTATTTT.

The chain couples TRBV29-1 to TRBJ2-3; 8 positions match TRBD1. V was pared by 7 bases and J by 0 bases, with 12 bases of the junction left unmatched. The CDR3 length is 16 residues. In germline, CDR1 is SQVTM, CDR2 ANQGSEA. The DNA of the CDR3 is TGCAGCGCGAGTATCCGGACAGGGCCCAGCACAGATACGCAGTATTTT. Translated: CSASIRTGPSTDTQYF.

This clonotype appeared a few times. The junction shows a germline mismatch at one end, possibly a read error. The chain combines TRBV7-9 with TRBJ2-1, with D possibly TRBD2 on 7 matching bases. The CDR3 length is 12 residues. The germline gives CDR1 SEHNR, CDR2 FQNEAQ (reference sequence). The CDR3 here is CASSLEGGENLF. CDR3 nucleotide sequence: TGTGCCAGCAGCCTAGAGGGGGGGGAAAACCTCTTC.

The chain uses TRBV29-1 and TRBJ2-1; 9 bases match TRBD2. CDR3 length: 16 residues. The V gene's germline CDR1 is SQVTM and CDR2 ANQGSEA. The V and J ends lost 3 bases and 10 bases, in that order; junction bases with no gene match: 16. CDR3 in amino acids: CSVDPPGGRAVWEQFF. The CDR3 coding sequence is TGCAGCGTTGACCCCCCGGGCGGGAGGGCCGTATGGGAGCAGTTCTTC.

This clonotype was seen many times. The rearrangement uses TRBV4-2 and TRBJ2-7; D gene unclear. CDR1 and CDR2 (germline): LGHNA, YNFKEQ. Trimming took 0 bases from V and 4 from J, leaving 22 bases between them. The CDR3 runs to 18 residues. The chain's CDR3 is CASSQDTVRGVSIYEQYF. CDR3 in DNA: TGTGCCAGCAGCCAAGATACGGTTCGAGGCGTCTCAATTTACGAGCAGTACTTC.

This chain uses TRBV21-1 with TRBJ2-7; the D call TRBD1 from the table was never checked on the DNA. TRBV21-1 is reported as a pseudogene. This CDR3 is 15 amino acids long. CDR3 in amino acids: CASSIGQFTDYEQYV. In nucleotides, the CDR3 is TGTGCCAGCAGCATCGGACAATTCACAGACTACGAGCAGTACGTC.

This clonotype was picked up many times. V is TRBV3-1 and J is TRBJ2-5; tentative D call: TRBD2 (5 bases). V was cut by 1 base and J by 3 bases, with 6 bases left in between. The length of the CDR3 is 13 residues. Germline CDR1 reads LGHDT; CDR2 reads YNNKEL (reference sequence). Here the CDR3 reads CASSQVLEETQYF. The CDR3 bases are TGTGCCAGCAGCCAAGTACTAGAAGAGACCCAGTACTTC.